Described below is a single T cell receptor beta chain sequence and its context. Its antigen is not identified. The sample comes from a study of cytomegalovirus exposure and HLA in healthy donors. The study's findings and limits: HLA alleles were associated with roughly 17,000 TCR beta sequences in a later analysis at 0.05 false discovery rate. For most TCR beta V segments, an earlier analysis put the productive rate at about 87% or about 30% of the time.

The CDR3 is made up of 13 amino acids. The germline V gene encodes CDR1 MDHEN and CDR2 SYDVKM. V trimming: 6 bases; J trimming: 3 bases; junction bases outside the gene matches: 0. The PCR had 60 Vbeta and 13 Jbeta primers. Profiled with immunoSEQ multiplex PCR; TCRdb holds only in-frame clones, not every one. The table has about 200,000 clones, 81% seen once. The chain employs TRBV28 and TRBJ1-4, with TRBD1 matching over 8 bases. This receptor was obtained from a man in his forties or fifties in good health and CMV-seropositive. Input material: PBMCs. CDR3 nucleotide sequence: TGTGCCAGCAGACAGGGGGCTAATGAAAAACTGTTTTTT. Amino acids: CASRQGANEKLFF.